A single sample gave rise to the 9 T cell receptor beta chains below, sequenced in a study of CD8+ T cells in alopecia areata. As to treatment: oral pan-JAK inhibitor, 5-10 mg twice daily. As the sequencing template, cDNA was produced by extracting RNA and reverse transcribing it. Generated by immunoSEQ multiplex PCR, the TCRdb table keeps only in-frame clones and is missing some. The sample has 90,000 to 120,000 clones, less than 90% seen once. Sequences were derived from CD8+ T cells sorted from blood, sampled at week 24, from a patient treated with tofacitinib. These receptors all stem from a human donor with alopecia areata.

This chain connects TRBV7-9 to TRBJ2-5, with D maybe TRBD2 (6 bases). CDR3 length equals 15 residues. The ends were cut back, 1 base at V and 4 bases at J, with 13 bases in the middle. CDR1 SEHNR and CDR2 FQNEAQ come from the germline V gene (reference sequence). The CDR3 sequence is CASSLDGGALETQYF. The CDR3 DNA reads TGTGCCAGCAGCTTAGACGGGGGAGCGCTAGAGACCCAGTACTTC.

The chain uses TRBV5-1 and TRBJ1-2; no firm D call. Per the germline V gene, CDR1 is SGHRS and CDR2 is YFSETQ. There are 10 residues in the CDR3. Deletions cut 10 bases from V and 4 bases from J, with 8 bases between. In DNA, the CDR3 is TGCGCCGGATTCAGCTATGGCTACACCTTC. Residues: CAGFSYGYTF.

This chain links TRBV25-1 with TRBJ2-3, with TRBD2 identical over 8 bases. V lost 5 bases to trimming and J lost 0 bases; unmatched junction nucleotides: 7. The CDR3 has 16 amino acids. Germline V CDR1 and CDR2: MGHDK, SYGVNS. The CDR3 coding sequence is TGTGCCAGCAGTTTCCTCGGGGGGGCCAGCACAGATACGCAGTATTTT. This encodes CASSFLGGASTDTQYF.

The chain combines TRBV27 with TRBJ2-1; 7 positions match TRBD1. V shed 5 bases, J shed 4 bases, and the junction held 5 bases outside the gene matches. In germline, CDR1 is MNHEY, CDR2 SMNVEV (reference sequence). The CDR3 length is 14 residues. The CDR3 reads CASSEGTAYNEQFF. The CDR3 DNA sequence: TGTGCCAGCAGTGAAGGGACAGCTTACAATGAGCAGTTCTTC.

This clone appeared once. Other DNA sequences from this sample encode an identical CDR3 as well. The CDR3 DNA reads TGCGCCAGCAGTGAGTCGAATCAGCCCCAGCATTTT. Protein sequence: CASSESNQPQHF. The chain couples TRBV10-2 to TRBJ1-5; D is unresolved. V shed 0 bases and J shed 4 bases, with 1 base lying between them. From germline, CDR1 is WSHSY and CDR2 SAAADI. The length of the CDR3 is 12 residues.

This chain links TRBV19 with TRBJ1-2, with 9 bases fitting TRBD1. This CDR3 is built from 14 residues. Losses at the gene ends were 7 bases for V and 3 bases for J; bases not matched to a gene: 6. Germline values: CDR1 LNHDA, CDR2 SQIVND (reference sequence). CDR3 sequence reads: CASTSTGGDYGYTF. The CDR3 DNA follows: TGTGCCAGTACCTCGACAGGGGGAGACTATGGCTACACCTTC.

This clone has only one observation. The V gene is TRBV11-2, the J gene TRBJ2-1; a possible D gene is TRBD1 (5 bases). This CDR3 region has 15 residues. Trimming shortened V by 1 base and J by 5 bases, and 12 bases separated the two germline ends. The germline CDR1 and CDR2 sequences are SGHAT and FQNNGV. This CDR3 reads CASSLAPGQNNEQFF. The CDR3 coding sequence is TGTGCCAGCAGCTTAGCCCCAGGGCAGAACAATGAGCAGTTCTTC.

In DNA, the CDR3 is TGTGCCAGCAGCTCCGGTGAATTTACTGGCTACACCTTC. This sequence encodes CASSSGEFTGYTF. The genes are TRBV5-4 and TRBJ1-2; D not certain. Trimming cost V 3 bases and J 7 bases, with 13 bases left between them. Germline assignment: CDR1 SGHNT and CDR2 YYREEE (reference sequence). The CDR3 sequence is 13 residues long.

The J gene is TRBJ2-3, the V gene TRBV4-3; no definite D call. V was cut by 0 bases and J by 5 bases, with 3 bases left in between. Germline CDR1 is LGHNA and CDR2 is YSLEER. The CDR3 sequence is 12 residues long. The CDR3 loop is CASSQDLDTQYF. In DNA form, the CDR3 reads TGCGCCAGCAGCCAAGATCTAGATACGCAGTATTTT.